This T cell receptor (beta chain) is drawn from a study of T-cell reconstitution after alpha-beta-depleted transplantation in children. Regarding the study as a whole: Several hundred graft clones that had expanded were reportedly the source of alpha-beta T cells about two months after transplant. High day-60 TCRbeta diversity in some patients came from surviving recipient T cells and thymic progenitors.

Preparation of the TCRbeta library involved a method that used unique molecular identifiers. TCRdb analysed the PCR reads with MiXCR anew, one entry per CDR3 protein. In the table there are under 850,000 distinct CDR3 sequences, around 14% of which are singletons. The germline V gene encodes CDR1 DFQATT and CDR2 SNEGSKA (reference sequence). The CDR3 loop spans 13 amino acids. Trimming took 4 bases from V and 3 from J, leaving 13 bases between them. Worth noting for this clonotype: Its antigen is unknown.

The origin of this receptor is a girl aged 2-9 years with congenital amegakaryocytic thrombocytopenia, due to receive a stem cell transplant. The sample here was PBMCs, taken before TCRalphabeta/CD19-depleted stem cell transplant. The gene calls are TRBV20-1 and TRBJ2-7; tentatively, D is TRBD1 or TRBD2 (5 bases each). CDR3 nucleotide sequence: TGCAGTGCTACCCCGGGACCGGGCTACGAGCAGTACTTC. Protein product: CSATPGPGYEQYF.